This paragraph reports one TCR beta chain. The antigen is unknown. These data are taken from a study of PD-1 blockade in classical Hodgkin lymphoma. Study-wide results and caveats: Newly diagnosed patients had baseline TCR diversity that was reportedly lower than that of healthy donors.

Relapses following autologous stem cell transplantation were seen in all patients, with brentuximab vedotin exposure varying. The protocol was immunoSEQ multiplex PCR, while the TCRdb copy is restricted to in-frame clones and leaves out a portion. Of 35,000 to 50,000 clones in the sample, around 75% are singletons; the top ten hold 20% to 25%. This clonotype originated in a human donor with classical Hodgkin lymphoma. The sequenced sample was peripheral blood mononuclear cells (PBMCs), obtained at baseline.

This CDR3 is CASSRDRINTGELFF. The CDR3 nucleotides are TGTGCCAGTAGCCGCGACAGGATTAACACCGGGGAGCTGTTTTTT. This sequence joins TRBV19 and TRBJ2-2; weak D call: TRBD1 (6 bases). The V gene lost 6 bases and the J gene lost 2 bases, with 13 bases spanning the gap. The CDR3 sequence is 15 residues long. Germline V gene data show CDR1 as LNHDA and CDR2 as SQIVND (reference sequence).